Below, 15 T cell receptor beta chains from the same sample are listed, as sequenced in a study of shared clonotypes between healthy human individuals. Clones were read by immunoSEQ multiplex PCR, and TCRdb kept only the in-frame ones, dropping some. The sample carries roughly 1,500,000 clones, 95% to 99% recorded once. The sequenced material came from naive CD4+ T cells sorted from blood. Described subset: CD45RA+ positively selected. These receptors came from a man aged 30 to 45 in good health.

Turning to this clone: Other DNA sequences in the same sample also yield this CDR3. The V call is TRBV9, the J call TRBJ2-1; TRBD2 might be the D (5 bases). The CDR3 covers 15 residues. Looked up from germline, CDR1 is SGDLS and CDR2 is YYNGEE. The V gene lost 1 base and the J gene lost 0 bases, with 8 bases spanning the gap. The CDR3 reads CASSVSGSSYNEQFF. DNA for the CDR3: TGTGCCAGCAGCGTAAGCGGAAGCTCCTACAATGAGCAGTTCTTC.

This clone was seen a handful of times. The CDR3 is CSATEARGTF. In DNA, the CDR3 is TGCAGTGCTACCGAGGCACGGGGGACCTTC. The V and J genes are TRBV20-1 and TRBJ1-2; D is possibly TRBD1 (5 bases). Germline V gene lookup returns CDR1 DFQATT and CDR2 SNEGSKA (reference sequence). There are 10 residues in the CDR3. V shed 4 bases and J shed 14 bases, with 14 bases lying between them.

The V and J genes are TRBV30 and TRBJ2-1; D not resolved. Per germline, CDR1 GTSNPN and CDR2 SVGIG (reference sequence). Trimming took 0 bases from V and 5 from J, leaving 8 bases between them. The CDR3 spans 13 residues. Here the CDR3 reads CAWSVRLNNEQFF. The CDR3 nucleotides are TGTGCCTGGAGTGTACGACTCAACAATGAGCAGTTCTTC. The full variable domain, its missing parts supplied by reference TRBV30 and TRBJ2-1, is SQTIHQWPATLVQPVGSPLSLECTVEGTSNPNLYWYRQAAGRGLQLLFYSVGIGQISSEVPQNLSASRPQDRQFILSSKKLLLSDSGFYLCAWSVRLNNEQFFGPGTRLTVL.

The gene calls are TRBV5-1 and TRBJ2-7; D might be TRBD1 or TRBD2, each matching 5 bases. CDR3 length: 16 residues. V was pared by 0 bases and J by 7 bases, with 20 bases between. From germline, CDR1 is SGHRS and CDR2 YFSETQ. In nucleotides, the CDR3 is TGCGCCAGCAGCTTGGCCCTCCCGGCAGGGACGGGAGAGCAGTACTTC. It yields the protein CASSLALPAGTGEQYF.

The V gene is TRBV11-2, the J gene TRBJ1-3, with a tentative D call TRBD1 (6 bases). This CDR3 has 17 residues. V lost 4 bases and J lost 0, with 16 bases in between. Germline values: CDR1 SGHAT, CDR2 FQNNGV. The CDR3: CASSSPTGRNSGNTIYF. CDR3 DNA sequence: TGTGCCAGCAGCTCACCGACAGGACGAAACTCTGGAAACACCATATATTTT. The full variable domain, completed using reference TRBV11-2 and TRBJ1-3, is EAGVAQSPRYKIIEKRQSVAFWCNPISGHATLYWYQQILGQGPKLLIQFQNNGVVDDSQLPKDRFSAERLKGVDSTLKIQPAKLEDSAVYLCASSSPTGRNSGNTIYFGEGSWLTVV.

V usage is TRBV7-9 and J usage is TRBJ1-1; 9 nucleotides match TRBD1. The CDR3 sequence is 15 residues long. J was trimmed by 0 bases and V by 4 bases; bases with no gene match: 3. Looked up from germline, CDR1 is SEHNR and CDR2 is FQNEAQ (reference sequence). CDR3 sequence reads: CASSSGQGMNTEAFF. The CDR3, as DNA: TGTGCCAGCAGCTCTGGACAGGGGATGAACACTGAAGCTTTCTTT.

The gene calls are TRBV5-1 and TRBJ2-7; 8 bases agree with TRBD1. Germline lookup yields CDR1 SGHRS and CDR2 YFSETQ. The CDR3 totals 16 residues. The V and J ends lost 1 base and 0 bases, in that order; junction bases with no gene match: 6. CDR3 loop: CASSLSGTGVSYEQYF. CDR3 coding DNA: TGCGCCAGCAGCTTGTCTGGGACAGGCGTCTCCTACGAGCAGTACTTC.

CDR3 sequence: CAISPGLAGDYNEQFF. The CDR3 region has the DNA TGTGCCATCAGCCCCGGACTAGCGGGAGACTACAATGAGCAGTTCTTC. The gene calls are TRBV10-3 and TRBJ2-1; TRBD2 agrees at 13 bases. With 6 bases clipped from V and 3 bases from J, the junction kept 5 bases outside the gene matches. CDR1 and CDR2 (germline): ENHRY, SYGVKD. The CDR3 is 16 amino acids.

The CDR3 here is CASRFNSRGAEQYF. The CDR3 DNA reads TGTGCCAGCAGGTTCAACTCCCGAGGGGCCGAGCAGTACTTC. The chain recombines TRBV27 with TRBJ2-7; the D gene could be TRBD1 or TRBD2 (5 bases each). Trimming shortened V by 6 bases and J by 6 bases, and 18 bases separated the two germline ends. Germline V gene data show CDR1 as MNHEY and CDR2 as SMNVEV (reference sequence). The CDR3 is 14 amino acids.

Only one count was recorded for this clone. Here the CDR3 DNA reads TGCGCCAGCAGCGTCTCGTCGGGCAGAAATCAGCCCCAGCATTTT. Its protein product is CASSVSSGRNQPQHF. The chain carries TRBV5-1 and TRBJ1-5; D gene ambiguous. Germline V CDR1 and CDR2: SGHRS, YFSETQ. V was trimmed by 4 bases and J by 4 bases, leaving 15 bases between them. CDR3 length: 15 amino acids.

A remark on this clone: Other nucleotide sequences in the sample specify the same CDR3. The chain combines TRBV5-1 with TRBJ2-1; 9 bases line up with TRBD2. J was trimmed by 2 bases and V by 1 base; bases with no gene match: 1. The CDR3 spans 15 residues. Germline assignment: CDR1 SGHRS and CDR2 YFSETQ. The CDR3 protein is CASSLIAGAYNEQFF. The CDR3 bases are TGCGCCAGCAGCTTGATAGCGGGAGCCTACAATGAGCAGTTCTTC.

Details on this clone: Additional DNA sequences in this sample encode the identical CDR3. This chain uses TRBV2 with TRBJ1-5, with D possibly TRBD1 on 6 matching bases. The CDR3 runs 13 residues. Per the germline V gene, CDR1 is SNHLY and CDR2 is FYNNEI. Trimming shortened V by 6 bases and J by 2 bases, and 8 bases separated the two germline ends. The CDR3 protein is CASRRGGNQPQHF. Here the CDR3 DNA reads TGTGCCAGCAGGAGGGGGGGCAATCAGCCCCAGCATTTT.

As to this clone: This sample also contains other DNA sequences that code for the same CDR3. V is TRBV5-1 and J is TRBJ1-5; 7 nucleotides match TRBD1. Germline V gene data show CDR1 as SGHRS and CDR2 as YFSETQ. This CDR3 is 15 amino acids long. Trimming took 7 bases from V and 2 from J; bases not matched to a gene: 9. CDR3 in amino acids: CASSLSGTGNQPQHF. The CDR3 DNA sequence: TGCGCCAGCTCCCTCAGCGGGACAGGCAATCAGCCCCAGCATTTT.

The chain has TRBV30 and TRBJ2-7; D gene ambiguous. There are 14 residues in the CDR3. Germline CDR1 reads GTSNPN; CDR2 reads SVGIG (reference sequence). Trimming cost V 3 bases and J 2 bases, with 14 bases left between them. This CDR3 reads CAWRGLDSAYEQYF. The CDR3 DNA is TGTGCCTGGAGGGGTCTAGACTCGGCCTACGAGCAGTACTTC.

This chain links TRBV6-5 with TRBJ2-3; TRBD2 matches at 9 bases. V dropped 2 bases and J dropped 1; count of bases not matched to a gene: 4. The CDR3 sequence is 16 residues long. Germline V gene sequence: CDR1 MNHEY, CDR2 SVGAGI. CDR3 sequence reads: CASSYRRLAGTDTQYF. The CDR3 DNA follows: TGTGCCAGCAGTTACCGAAGACTAGCGGGCACAGATACGCAGTATTTT.